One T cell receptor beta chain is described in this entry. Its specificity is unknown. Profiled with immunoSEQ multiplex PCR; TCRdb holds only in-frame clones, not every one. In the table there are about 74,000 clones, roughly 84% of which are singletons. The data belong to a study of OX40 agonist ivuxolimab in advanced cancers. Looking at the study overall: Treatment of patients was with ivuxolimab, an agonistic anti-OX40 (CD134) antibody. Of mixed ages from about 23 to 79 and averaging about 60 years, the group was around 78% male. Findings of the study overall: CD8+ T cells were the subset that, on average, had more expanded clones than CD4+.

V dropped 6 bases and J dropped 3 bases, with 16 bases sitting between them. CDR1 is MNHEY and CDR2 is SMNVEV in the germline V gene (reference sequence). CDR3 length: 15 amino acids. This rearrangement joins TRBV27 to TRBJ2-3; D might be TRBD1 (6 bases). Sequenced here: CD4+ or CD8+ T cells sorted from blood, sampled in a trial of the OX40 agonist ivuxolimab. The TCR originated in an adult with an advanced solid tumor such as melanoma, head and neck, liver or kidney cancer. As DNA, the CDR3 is TGTGCCAGCAGCCTCACAGGGATAGGGACAGATACGCAGTATTTT. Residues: CASSLTGIGTDTQYF.